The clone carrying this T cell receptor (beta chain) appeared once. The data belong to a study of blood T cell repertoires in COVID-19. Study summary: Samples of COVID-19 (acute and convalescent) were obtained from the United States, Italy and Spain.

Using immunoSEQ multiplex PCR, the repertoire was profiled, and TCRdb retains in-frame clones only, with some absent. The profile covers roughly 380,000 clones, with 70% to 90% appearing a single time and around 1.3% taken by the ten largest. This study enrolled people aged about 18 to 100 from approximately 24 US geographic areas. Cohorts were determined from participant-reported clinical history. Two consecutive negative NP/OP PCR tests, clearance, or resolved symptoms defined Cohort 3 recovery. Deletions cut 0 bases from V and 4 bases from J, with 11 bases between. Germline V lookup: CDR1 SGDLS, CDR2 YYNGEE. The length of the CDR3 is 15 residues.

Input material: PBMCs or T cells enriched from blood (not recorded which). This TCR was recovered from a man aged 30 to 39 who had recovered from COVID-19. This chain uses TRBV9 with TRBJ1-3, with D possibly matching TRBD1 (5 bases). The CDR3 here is CASSVGRGVGNTIYF. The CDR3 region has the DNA TGTGCCAGCAGCGTAGGACGGGGGGTCGGAAACACCATATATTTT. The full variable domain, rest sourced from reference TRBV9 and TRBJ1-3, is DSGVTQTPKHLITATGQRVTLRCSPRSGDLSVYWYQQSLDQGLQFLIQYYNGEERAKGNILERFSAQQFPDLHSELNLSSLELGDSALYFCASSVGRGVGNTIYFGEGSWLTVV.